Listed below are T cell receptor beta chains from one sample, sequenced in a study of T cells after yellow fever vaccination. TCRdb re-analysed the 5' RACE reads in MiXCR, keeping a single row per CDR3 protein. The sample holds 350,000 or so distinct CDR3 sequences, roughly 8.4% seen once. Sequenced material: PBMCs, taken more than 40 days after the first yellow fever vaccination. The receptors originated from a man in his late teens or twenties who received the YFV17D yellow fever vaccine. The CDR3 runs from the conserved cysteine through the conserved F or W. Some rows have no size entry. The others give once, few or many, or a class for an expanded clone.

CDR3	V	size	J
CSSSPGWGGVSDTQYF	TRBV12-3/TRBV12-4	.	TRBJ2-3
CASIQDRGSGYTF	TRBV12-3/TRBV12-4	few	TRBJ1-2
CASSPPGTGNTIYF	TRBV7-2	few	TRBJ1-3
CASSLVAGGYTDTQYF	TRBV7-8	.	TRBJ2-3
CASSFDPNTGELFF	TRBV5-1	few	TRBJ2-2
CASSSTRDRGTNTEAFF	TRBV11-2	few	TRBJ1-1
CASSQVGQGRVQYF	TRBV4-1	few	TRBJ2-7
CSASGLIQETQYF	TRBV20-1	.	TRBJ2-5
CASSQGGRTENYGYTF	TRBV4-3	.	TRBJ1-2
CASSKTGTEAFF	TRBV12-3/TRBV12-4	few	TRBJ1-1
CASSPESTDTQYF	TRBV11-2	many	TRBJ2-3
CASSQDPASGANVLTF	TRBV4-1	.	TRBJ2-6
CASSPETGGTEAFF	TRBV18	many	TRBJ1-1
CASSLRQGRDTEAFF	TRBV5-1	few	TRBJ1-1
CASSYVANSGGNEQFF	TRBV7-3	many	TRBJ2-1
CASSWDTMNTEAFF	TRBV5-1	few	TRBJ1-1
CASSSPGGYSNQPQHF	TRBV6-1	few	TRBJ1-5
CATSRDTNLQETQYF	TRBV15	few	TRBJ2-5
CATSDRTDKETQYF	TRBV24-1	.	TRBJ2-5
CASSYSTKRETQYF	TRBV6-5	.	TRBJ2-5
CASGSPVGRAFF	TRBV12-5	many	TRBJ1-1
CSAGAGWGNSPLHF	TRBV20-1	few	TRBJ1-6
CASSLGFGWKETQYF	TRBV5-5	.	TRBJ2-5
CASSLSGSPTGQETQYF	TRBV5-5	many	TRBJ2-5
CSVDDTGGEDQPQHF	TRBV29-1	.	TRBJ1-5
CSATNPGQGREQYF	TRBV20-1	many	TRBJ2-7
CASSPLMGLNSYEQYF	TRBV18	few	TRBJ2-7
CAWEGSPNSPLHF	TRBV30	few	TRBJ1-6
CATSDPRRSGQETQYF	TRBV24-1	few	TRBJ2-5
CASSLMTNYGYTF	TRBV7-2	.	TRBJ1-2
CASSSPDRSDTQYF	TRBV5-1	few	TRBJ2-3
CASSSRTSGWQETQYF	TRBV5-4	few	TRBJ2-5
CSAQGVGSPLHF	TRBV20-1	.	TRBJ1-6
CASSGTSGGIPYEQYF	TRBV5-1	.	TRBJ2-7
CASSLRLAGGIQETQYF	TRBV13	few	TRBJ2-5
CASSYSVEQYF	TRBV6-2/TRBV6-3	.	TRBJ2-7
CASSPRTGSGNQPQHF	TRBV12-3/TRBV12-4	few	TRBJ1-5
CASSLDGTFSTDTQYF	TRBV7-3	few	TRBJ2-3
CASSLQRNYGYTF	TRBV7-2	.	TRBJ1-2
CASSQGRGWKYF	TRBV14	.	TRBJ2-7
CASSFRRGATYEQYF	TRBV7-2	.	TRBJ2-7
CASSPRLTGINGYTF	TRBV7-6	few	TRBJ1-2
CASRRGGPTDTQYF	TRBV6-1	few	TRBJ2-3
CASTQGGGPYNEQFF	TRBV28	.	TRBJ2-1
CASRLQGLPPQHF	TRBV12-3/TRBV12-4	few	TRBJ1-5
CASRSTGGNEQFF	TRBV27	.	TRBJ2-1
CASSPDGPYEQYF	TRBV18	.	TRBJ2-7
CASSPTGDTQYF	TRBV18	many	TRBJ2-3
CASSFLLDGSSYNEQFF	TRBV7-9	few	TRBJ2-1
CASSSTGVGTEAFF	TRBV5-1	many	TRBJ1-1
CASRPQGTVNTEAFF	TRBV7-2	.	TRBJ1-1
CASSEYRTSWEQFF	TRBV25-1	.	TRBJ2-1
CSGVRGTEAFF	TRBV29-1	few	TRBJ1-1
CSAGGMRAVYYEQYF	TRBV20-1	.	TRBJ2-7
CASRERGDQETQYF	TRBV12-3/TRBV12-4	few	TRBJ2-5
CASSPHTDYGYTF	TRBV4-3	few	TRBJ1-2
CASSQRVPGTEAFF	TRBV4-2	.	TRBJ1-1